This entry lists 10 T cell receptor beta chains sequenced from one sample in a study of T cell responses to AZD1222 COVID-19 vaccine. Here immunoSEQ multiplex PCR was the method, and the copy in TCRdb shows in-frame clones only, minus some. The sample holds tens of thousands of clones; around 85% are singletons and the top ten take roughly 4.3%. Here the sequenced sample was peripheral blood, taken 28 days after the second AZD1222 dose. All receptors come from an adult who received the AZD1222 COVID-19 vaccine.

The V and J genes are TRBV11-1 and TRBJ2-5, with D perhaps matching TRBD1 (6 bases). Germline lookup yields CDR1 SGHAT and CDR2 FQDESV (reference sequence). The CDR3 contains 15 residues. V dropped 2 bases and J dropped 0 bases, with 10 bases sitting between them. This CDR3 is CASSLTGTHQETQYF. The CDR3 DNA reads TGTGCCAGCAGCTTAACAGGGACCCACCAAGAGACCCAGTACTTC.

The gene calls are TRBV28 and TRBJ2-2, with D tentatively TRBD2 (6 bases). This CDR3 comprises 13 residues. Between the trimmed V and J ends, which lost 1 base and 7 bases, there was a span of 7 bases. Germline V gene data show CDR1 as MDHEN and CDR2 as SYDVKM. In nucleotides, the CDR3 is TGTGCCAGCAGTTTATTTAGCGGCGGGGAGCTGTTTTTT. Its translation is CASSLFSGGELFF.

The CDR3 loop reads CASSWGLAEYNEQFF. For the CDR3, the DNA is TGTGCCAGCAGCTGGGGACTAGCAGAGTACAATGAGCAGTTCTTC. This chain connects TRBV5-4 to TRBJ2-1, with 9 nucleotides matching TRBD2. From germline, CDR1 is SGHNT and CDR2 YYREEE (reference sequence). The CDR3 has 15 residues. Losses at the gene ends were 3 bases for V and 4 bases for J; bases not matched to a gene: 5.

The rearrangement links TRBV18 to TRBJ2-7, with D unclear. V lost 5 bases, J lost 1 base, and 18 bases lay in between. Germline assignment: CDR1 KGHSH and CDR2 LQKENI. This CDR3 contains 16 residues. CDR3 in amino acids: CASSSSQQLQSYEQYF. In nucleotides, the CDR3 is TGTGCCAGCTCATCTTCCCAGCAGCTCCAATCCTACGAGCAGTACTTC.

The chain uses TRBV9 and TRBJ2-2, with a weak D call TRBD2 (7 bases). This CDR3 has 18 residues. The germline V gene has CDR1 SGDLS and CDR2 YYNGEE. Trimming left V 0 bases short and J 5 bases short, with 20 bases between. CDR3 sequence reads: CASSVGLGTRGATGELFF. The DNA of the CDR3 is TGTGCCAGCAGCGTAGGGCTCGGGACACGGGGGGCAACCGGGGAGCTGTTTTTT.

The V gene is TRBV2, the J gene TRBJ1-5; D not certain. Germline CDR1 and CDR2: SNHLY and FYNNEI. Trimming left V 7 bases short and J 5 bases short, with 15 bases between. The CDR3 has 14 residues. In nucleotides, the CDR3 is TGTGCCAGCATGTTGTTGTATTCGGATCAGCCCCAGCATTTT. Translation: CASMLLYSDQPQHF. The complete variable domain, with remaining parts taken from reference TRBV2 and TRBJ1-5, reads EPEVTQTPSHQVTQMGQEVILRCVPISNHLYFYWYRQILGQKVEFLVSFYNNEISEKSEIFDDQFSVERPDGSNFTLKIRSTKLEDSAMYFCASMLLYSDQPQHFGDGTRLSIL.

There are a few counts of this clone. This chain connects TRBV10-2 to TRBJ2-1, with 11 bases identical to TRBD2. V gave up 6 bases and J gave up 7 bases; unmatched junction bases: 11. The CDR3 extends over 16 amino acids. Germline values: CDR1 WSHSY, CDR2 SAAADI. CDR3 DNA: TGCGCCAGCAGGAGAGCGGAGGTAGCGGGAGGGAATGAGCAGTTCTTC. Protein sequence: CASRRAEVAGGNEQFF.

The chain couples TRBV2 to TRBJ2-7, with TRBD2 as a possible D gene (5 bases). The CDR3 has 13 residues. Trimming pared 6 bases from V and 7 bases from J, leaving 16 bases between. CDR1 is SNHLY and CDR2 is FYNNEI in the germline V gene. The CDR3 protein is CASSGLGVREQYF. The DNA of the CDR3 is TGTGCCAGCAGCGGCCTCGGGGTGCGGGAGCAGTACTTC.

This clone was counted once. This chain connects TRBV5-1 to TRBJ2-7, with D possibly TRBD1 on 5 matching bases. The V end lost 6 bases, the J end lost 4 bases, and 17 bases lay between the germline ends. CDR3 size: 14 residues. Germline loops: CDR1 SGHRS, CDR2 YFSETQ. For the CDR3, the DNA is TGCGCCAGCACCTTCGGACACGGAACTTACGAGCAGTACTTC. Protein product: CASTFGHGTYEQYF.

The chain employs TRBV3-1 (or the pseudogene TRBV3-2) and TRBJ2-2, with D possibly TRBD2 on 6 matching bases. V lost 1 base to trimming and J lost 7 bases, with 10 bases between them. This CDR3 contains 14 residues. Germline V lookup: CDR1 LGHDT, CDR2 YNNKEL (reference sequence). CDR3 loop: CASSQGGGSGELFF. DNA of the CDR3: TGTGCCAGCAGCCAAGGAGGAGGGAGCGGGGAGCTGTTTTTT.